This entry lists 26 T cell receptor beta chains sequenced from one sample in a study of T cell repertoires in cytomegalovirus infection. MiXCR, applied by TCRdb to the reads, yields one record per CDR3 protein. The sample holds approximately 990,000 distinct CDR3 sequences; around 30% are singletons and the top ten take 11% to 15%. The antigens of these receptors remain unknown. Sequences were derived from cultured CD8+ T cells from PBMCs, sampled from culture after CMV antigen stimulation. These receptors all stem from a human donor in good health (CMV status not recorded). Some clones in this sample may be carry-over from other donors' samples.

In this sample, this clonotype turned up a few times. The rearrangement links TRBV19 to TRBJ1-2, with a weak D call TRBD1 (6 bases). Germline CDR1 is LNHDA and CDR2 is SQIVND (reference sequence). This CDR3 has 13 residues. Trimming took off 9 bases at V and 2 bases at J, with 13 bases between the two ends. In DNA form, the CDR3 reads TGTGCCAGCCTAGACAGGCCGAACTATGGCTACACCTTC. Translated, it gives CASLDRPNYGYTF.

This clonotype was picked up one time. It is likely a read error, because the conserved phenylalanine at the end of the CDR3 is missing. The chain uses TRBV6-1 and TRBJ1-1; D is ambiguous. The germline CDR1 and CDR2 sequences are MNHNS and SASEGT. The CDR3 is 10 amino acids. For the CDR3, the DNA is TGTGCCAGCAGTTACACCGAAGCTTTCATT. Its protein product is CASSYTEAFI.

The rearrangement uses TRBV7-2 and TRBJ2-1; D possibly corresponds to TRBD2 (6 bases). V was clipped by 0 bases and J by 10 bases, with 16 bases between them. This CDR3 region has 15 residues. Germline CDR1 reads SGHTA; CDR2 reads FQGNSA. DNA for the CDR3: TGTGCCAGCAGCTTAGCGCTCGCGTTGGCGGGAGAGCAGTTCTTC. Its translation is CASSLALALAGEQFF.

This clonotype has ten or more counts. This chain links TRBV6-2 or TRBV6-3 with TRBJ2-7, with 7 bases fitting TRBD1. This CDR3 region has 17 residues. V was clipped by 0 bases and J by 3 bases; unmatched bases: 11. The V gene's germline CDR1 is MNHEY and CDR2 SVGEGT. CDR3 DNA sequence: TGTGCCAGCAGTTACTCGACCCGGGAACAGGGGTACTACGAGCAGTACTTC. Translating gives CASSYSTREQGYYEQYF.

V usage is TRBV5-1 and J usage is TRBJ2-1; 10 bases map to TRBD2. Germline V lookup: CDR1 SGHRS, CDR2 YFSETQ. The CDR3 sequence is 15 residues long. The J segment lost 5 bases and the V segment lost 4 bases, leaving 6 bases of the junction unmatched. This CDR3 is CASSDWTSGNNEQFF. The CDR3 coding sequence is TGCGCCAGCAGCGATTGGACTAGCGGAAACAATGAGCAGTTCTTC.

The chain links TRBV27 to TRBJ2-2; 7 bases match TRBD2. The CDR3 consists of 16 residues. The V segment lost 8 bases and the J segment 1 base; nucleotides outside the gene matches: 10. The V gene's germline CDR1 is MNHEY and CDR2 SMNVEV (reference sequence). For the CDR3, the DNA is TGTGCCAGCCTGCCTGGCGAGCGGGGGAACACCGGGGAGCTGTTTTTT. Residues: CASLPGERGNTGELFF.

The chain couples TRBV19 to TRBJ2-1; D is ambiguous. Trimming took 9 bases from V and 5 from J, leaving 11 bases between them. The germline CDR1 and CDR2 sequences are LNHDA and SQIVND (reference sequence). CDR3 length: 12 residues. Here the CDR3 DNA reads TGTGCCAGCAGCATCGGAAACAATGAGCAGTTCTTC. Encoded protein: CASSIGNNEQFF.

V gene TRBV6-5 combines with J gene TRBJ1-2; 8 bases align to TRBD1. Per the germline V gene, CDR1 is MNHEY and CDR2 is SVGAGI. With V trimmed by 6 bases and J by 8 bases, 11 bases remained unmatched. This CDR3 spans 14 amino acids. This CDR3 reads CASRKFDRGRGYTF. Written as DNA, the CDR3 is TGTGCCAGCAGAAAATTTGACAGGGGTAGGGGCTACACCTTC.

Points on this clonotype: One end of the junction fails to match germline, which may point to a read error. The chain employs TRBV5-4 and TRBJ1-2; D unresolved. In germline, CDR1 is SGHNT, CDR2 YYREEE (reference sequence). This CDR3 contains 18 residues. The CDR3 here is CANSPDLSDRGVISGYTF. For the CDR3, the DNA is TGTGCCAACAGCCCGGATCTTAGTGATCGGGGTGTAATCTCTGGCTACACCTTC.

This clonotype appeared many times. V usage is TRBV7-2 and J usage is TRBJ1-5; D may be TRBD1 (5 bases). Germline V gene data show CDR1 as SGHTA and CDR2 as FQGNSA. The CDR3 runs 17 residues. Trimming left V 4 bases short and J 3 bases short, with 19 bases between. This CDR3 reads CASSSTAGLFDNQPQHF. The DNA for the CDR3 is TGTGCCAGCAGCTCTACCGCAGGGCTTTTTGACAATCAGCCCCAGCATTTT.

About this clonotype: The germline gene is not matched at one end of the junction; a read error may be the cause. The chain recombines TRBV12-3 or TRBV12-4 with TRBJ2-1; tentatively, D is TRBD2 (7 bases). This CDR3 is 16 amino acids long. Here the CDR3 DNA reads TGTGCCAGCACTTTAGGGGGGGGCCCCTTCTACAATGAGCAGTTCTTC. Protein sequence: CASTLGGGPFYNEQFF.

Written as DNA, the CDR3 is TGTGCCAGCAGTCCTTCCGGGAGGAGCGTC. Its protein product is CASSPSGRSV. The chain employs TRBV27 and TRBJ2-7, with 7 bases aligning to TRBD2. CDR3 length equals 10 residues. Germline V gene data show CDR1 as MNHEY and CDR2 as SMNVEV (reference sequence).

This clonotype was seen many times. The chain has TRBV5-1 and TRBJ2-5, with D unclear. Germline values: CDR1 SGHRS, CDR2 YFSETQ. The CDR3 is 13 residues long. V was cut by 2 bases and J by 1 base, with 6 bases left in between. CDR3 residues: CASSLDFQETQYF. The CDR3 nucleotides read TGCGCCAGCAGCTTAGACTTCCAAGAGACCCAGTACTTC. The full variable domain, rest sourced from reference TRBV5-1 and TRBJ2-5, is KAGVTQTPRYLIKTRGQQVTLSCSPISGHRSVSWYQQTPGQGLQFLFEYFSETQRNKGNFPGRFSGRQFSNSRSEMNVSTLELGDSALYLCASSLDFQETQYFGPGTRLLVL.

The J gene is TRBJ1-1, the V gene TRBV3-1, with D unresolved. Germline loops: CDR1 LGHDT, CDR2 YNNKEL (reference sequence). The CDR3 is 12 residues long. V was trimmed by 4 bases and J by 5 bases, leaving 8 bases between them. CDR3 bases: TGTGCCAGCAGCCTGATGGATACTGAAGCTTTCTTT. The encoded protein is CASSLMDTEAFF.

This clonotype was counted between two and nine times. CDR3 region: CASSYAGEGAYEQYF. The CDR3 DNA reads as TGTGCCAGCAGCTACGCAGGCGAGGGGGCCTACGAGCAGTACTTC. The V gene is TRBV5-4, the J gene TRBJ2-7, with D possibly matching TRBD1 (6 bases). The germline V and J ends were trimmed by 3 bases and 2 bases, with 15 bases remaining between them. CDR3 length: 15 residues. CDR1 SGHNT and CDR2 YYREEE come from the germline V gene (reference sequence). Complete variable domain (other parts from reference TRBV5-4 and TRBJ2-7): ETGVTQSPTHLIKTRGQQVTLRCSSQSGHNTVSWYQQALGQGPQFIFQYYREEENGRGNFPPRFSGLQFPNYSSELNVNALELDDSALYLCASSYAGEGAYEQYFGPGTRLTVT.

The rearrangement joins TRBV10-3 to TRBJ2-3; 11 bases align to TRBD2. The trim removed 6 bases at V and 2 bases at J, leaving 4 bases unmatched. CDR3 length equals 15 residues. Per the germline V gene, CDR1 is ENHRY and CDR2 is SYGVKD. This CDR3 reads CAISETSGDTDTQYF. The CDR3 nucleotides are TGTGCCATCAGCGAGACTAGCGGGGACACAGATACGCAGTATTTT.

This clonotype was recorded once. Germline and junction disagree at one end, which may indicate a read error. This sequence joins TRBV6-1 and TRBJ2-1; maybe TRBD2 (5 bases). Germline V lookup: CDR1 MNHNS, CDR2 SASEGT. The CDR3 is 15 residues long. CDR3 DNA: TGTGCCAACAGTGAAGAAGGACTCACCTACAATGAGCAGTTCTTC. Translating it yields CANSEEGLTYNEQFF.

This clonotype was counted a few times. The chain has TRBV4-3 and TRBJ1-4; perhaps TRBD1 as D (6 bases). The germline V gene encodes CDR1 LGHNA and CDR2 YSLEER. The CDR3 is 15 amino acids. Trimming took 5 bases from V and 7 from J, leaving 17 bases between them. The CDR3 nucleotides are TGCGCCAGCAGCAGATACAGGGACGTGAGTGAAAAACTGTTTTTT. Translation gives CASSRYRDVSEKLFF.

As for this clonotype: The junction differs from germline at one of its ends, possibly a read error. This CDR3 is CASGQPTGDEQYF. The DNA for the CDR3 is TGTGCCAGCGGCCAACCTACAGGGGACGAGCAGTACTTC. The chain employs TRBV4-2 and TRBJ2-7; 7 nucleotides agree with TRBD1. CDR1 is LGHNA, CDR2 YNFKEQ, per germline. The CDR3 contains 13 residues.

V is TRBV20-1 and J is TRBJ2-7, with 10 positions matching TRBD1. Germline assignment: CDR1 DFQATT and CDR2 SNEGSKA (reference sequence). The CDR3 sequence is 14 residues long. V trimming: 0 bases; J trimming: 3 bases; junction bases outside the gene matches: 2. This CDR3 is CSARDGQGVYEQYF. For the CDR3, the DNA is TGCAGTGCTAGAGATGGACAGGGGGTCTACGAGCAGTACTTC.

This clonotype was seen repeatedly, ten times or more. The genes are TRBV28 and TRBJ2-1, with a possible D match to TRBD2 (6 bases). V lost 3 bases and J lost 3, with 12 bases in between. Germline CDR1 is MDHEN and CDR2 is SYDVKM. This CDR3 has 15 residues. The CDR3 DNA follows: TGTGCCAGCAGTTTGTTTCGGGGGAACTACAATGAGCAGTTCTTC. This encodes CASSLFRGNYNEQFF.

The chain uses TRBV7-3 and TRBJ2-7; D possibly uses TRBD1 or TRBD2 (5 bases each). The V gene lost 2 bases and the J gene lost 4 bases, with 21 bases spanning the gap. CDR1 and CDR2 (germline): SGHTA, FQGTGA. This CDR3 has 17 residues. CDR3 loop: CASSLGRGRHGLYEQYV. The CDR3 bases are TGTGCCAGCAGCTTAGGCCGGGGACGTCATGGCTTATACGAGCAGTACGTC.

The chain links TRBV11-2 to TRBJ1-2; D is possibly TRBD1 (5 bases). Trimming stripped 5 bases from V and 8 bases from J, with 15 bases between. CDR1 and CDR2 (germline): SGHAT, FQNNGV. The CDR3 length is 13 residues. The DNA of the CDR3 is TGTGCCAGCAGCCCGGGAGGGACGAGCGGCTACACCTTC. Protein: CASSPGGTSGYTF.

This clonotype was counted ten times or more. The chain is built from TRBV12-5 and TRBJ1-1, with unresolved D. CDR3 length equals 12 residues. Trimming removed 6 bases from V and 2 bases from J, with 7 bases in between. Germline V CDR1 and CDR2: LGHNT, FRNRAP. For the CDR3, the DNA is TGTGCTAGTGGGAGAGTCAACACTGAAGCTTTCTTT. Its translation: CASGRVNTEAFF.

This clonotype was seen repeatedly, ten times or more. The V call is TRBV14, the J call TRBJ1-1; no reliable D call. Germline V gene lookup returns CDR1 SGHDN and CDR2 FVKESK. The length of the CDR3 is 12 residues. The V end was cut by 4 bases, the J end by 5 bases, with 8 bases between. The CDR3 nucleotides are TGTGCCAGCAGCCCTGCTGGAACTGAAGCTTTCTTT. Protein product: CASSPAGTEAFF.

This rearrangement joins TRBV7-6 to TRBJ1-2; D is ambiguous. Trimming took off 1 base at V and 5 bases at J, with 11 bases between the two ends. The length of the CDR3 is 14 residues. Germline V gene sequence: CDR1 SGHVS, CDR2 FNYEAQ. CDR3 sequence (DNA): TGTGCCAGCAGCTTAGATGAAGGGAATTATGGCTACACCTTC. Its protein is CASSLDEGNYGYTF.